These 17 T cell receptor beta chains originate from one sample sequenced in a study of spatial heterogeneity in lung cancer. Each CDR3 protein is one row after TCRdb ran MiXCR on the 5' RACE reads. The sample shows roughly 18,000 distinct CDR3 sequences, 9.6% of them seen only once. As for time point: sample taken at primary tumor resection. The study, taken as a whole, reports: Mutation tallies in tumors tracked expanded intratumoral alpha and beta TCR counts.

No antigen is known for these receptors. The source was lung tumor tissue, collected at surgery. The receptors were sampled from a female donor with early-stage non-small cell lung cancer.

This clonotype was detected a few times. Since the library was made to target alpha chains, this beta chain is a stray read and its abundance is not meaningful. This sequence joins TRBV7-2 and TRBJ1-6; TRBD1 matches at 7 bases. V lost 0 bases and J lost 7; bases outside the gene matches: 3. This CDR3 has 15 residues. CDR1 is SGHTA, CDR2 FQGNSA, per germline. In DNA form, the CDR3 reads TGTGCCAGCAGCTTAGCAGGGGGCCGCAATTCACCCCTCCACTTT. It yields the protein CASSLAGGRNSPLHF.

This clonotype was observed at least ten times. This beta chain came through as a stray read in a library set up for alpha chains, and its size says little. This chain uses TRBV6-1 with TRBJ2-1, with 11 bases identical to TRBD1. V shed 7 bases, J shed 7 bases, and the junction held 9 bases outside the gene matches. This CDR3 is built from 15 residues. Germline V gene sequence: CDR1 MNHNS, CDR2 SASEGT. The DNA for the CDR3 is TGTGCCAGCACTGCGGGGACAGGGGGTGGGAATGAGCAGTTCTTC. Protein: CASTAGTGGGNEQFF.

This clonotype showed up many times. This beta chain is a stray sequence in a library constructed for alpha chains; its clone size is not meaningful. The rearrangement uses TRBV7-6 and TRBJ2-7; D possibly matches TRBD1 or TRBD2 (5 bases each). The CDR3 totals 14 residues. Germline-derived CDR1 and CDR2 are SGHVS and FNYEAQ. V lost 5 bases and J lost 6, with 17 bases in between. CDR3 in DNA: TGTGCCAGCAGCAAGACTGCGGTTGGGGGCGAGCAGTACTTC. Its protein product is CASSKTAVGGEQYF. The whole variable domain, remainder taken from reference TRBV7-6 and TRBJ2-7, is GAGVSQSPRYKVTKRGQDVALRCDPISGHVSLYWYRQALGQGPEFLTYFNYEAQQDKSGLPNDRFSAERPEGSISTLTIQRTEQRDSAMYRCASSKTAVGGEQYFGPGTRLTVT.

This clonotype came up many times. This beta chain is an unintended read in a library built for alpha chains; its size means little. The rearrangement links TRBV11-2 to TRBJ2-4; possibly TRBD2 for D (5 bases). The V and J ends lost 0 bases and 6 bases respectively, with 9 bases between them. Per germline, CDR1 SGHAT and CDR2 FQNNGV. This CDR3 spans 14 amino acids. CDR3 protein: CASSLDGLINIQYF. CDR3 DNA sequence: TGTGCCAGCAGCTTAGATGGACTGATAAACATTCAGTACTTC. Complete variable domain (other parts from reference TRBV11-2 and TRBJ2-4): EAGVAQSPRYKIIEKRQSVAFWCNPISGHATLYWYQQILGQGPKLLIQFQNNGVVDDSQLPKDRFSAERLKGVDSTLKIQPAKLEDSAVYLCASSLDGLINIQYFGAGTRLSVL.

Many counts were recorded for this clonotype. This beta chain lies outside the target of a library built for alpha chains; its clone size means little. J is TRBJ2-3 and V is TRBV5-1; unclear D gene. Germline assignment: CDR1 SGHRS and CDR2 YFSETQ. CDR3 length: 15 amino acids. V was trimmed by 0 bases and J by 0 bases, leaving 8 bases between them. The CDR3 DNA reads TGCGCCAGCAGCTTGGAAGCTTCTAGCACAGATACGCAGTATTTT. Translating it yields CASSLEASSTDTQYF.

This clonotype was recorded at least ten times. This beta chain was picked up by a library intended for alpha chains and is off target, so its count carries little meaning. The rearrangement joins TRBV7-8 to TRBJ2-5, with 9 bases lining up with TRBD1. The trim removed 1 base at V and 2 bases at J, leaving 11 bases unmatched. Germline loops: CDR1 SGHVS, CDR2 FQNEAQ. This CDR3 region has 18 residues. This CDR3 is CASSLGISNRGHQETQYF. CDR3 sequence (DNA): TGTGCCAGCAGCTTAGGGATCTCTAACAGGGGGCATCAAGAGACCCAGTACTTC.

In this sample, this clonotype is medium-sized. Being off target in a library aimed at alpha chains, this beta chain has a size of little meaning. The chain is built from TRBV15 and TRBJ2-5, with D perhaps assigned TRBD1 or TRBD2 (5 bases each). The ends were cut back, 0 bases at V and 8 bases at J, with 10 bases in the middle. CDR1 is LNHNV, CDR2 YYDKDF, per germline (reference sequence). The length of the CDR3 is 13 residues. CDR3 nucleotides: TGTGCCACCAGCAGAGATGGGGACGTTACCCAGTACTTC. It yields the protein CATSRDGDVTQYF.

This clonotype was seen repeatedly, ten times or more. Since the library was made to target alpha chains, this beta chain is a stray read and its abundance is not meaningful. CDR3 bases: TGTGCCAGCAGCCGGACGGTGTTCATGAACACTGAAGCTTTCTTT. Translated: CASSRTVFMNTEAFF. The chain uses TRBV5-5 and TRBJ1-1; D gene ambiguous. Germline CDR1 and CDR2: SGHKS and YYEKEE (reference sequence). V lost 4 bases, J lost 0 bases, and 13 bases lay in between. This CDR3 has 15 residues.

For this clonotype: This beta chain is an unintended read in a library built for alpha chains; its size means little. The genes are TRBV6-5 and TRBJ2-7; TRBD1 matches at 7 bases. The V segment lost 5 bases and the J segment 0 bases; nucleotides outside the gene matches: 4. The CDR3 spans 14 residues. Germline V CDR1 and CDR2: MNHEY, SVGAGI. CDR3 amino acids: CASSEDRNSYEQYF. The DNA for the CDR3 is TGTGCCAGCAGTGAGGACAGGAACTCCTACGAGCAGTACTTC.

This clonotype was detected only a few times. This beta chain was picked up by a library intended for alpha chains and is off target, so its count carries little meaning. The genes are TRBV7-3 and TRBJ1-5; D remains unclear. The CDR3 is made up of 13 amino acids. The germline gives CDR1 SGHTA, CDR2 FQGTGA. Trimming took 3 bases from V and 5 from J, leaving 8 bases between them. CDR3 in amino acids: CASSLGGDQPQHF. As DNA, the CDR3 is TGTGCCAGCAGCTTGGGCGGAGATCAGCCCCAGCATTTT.

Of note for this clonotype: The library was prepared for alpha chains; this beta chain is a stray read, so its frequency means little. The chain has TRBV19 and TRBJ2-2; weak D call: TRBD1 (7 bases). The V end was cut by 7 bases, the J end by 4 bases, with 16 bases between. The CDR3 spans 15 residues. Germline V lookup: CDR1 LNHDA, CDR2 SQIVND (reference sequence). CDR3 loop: CASIPRGAGTGELFF. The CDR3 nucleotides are TGTGCCAGTATACCCAGGGGGGCCGGCACCGGGGAGCTGTTTTTT.

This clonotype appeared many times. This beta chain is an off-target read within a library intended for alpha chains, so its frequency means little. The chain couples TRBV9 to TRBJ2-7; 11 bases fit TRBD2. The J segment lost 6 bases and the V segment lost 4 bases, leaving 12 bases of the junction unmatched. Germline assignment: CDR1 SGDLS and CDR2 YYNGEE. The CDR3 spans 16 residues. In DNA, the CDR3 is TGTGCCAGCAGCATCACCGGGACTAGCGGATCTTTCGAGCAGTACTTC. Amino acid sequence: CASSITGTSGSFEQYF.

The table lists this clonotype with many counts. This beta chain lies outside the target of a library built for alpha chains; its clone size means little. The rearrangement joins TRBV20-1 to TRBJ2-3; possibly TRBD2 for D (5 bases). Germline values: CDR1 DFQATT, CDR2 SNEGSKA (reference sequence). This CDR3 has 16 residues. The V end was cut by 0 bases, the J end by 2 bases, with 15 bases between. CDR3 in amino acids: CSARDPRSGNTDTQYF. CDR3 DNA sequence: TGCAGTGCTAGAGATCCGAGGAGCGGAAACACAGATACGCAGTATTTT.

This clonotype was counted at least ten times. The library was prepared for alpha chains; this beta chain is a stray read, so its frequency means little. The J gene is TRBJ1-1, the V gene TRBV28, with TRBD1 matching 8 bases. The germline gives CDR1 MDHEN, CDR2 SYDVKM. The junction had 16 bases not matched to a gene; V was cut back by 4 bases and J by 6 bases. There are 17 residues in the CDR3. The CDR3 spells CASSSSGTGGNKAEAFF. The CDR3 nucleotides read TGTGCCAGCAGTTCGTCCGGGACAGGCGGTAATAAGGCTGAAGCTTTCTTT.

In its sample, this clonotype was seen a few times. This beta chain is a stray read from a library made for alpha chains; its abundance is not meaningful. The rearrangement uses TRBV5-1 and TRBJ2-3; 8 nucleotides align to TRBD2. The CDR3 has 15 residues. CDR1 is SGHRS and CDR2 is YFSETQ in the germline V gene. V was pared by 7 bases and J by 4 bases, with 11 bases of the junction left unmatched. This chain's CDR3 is CASSDAGGGADTQYF. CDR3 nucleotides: TGCGCCAGCTCCGATGCGGGGGGCGGCGCAGATACGCAGTATTTT.

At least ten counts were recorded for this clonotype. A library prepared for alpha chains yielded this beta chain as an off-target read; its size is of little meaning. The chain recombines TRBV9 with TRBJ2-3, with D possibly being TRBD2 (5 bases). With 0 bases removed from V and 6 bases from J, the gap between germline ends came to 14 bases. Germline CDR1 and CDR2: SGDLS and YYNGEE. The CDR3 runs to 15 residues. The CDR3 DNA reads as TGTGCCAGCAGCGTAGAGCGGTGGCCCCGGGATACGCAGTATTTT. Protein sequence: CASSVERWPRDTQYF.

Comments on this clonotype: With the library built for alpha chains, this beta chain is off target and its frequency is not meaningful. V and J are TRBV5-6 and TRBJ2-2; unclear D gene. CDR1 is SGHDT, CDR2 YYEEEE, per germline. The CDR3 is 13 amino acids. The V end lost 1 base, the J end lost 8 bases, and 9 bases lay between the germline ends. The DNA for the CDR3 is TGTGCCAGCAGCTTGTCTTTGGCGGGGGAGCTGTTTTTT. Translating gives CASSLSLAGELFF.